The rows below give T cell receptor beta chains drawn from one sample of a study of response to subunit inactivated influenza vaccine. TCRdb processed the RT-PCR reads anew with MiXCR; each CDR3 protein has one entry. The sample has 500,000 to 550,000 distinct CDR3 sequences, roughly 23% seen once; the top ten hold 2.5% to 3%. This sample also belongs to another study, concerning T cells expressing NK-cell markers.

Sequences were derived from CD4+ T cells sorted from PBMCs, sampled 12 days after vaccination. The origin of the receptors is a man aged 50 to 60 who received an inactivated influenza vaccine. Both conserved end residues are part of each CDR3. The D gene is left open where the match is weak. Only some rows state a clone size, as once, few, many or a class for expanded clones.

TRBV15	.	TRBJ2-5	few	TGTGCCACCTCGGAGCTAAACCAAGAGACCCAGTACTTC	CATSELNQETQYF
TRBV9	TRBD1	TRBJ2-1	.	TGTGCCAGCAGCGTACGACAGGGGGGACCGTCCTACAATGAGCAGTTCTTC	CASSVRQGGPSYNEQFF
TRBV7-2	.	TRBJ2-2	.	TGTGCCAGCAGCTTAGTTCTGGTTACCGGGGAGCTGTTTTTT	CASSLVLVTGELFF
TRBV20-1	TRBD2	TRBJ2-1	.	TGCAGTGCTCCGAGCGGGAGCTCCTACAATGAGCAGTTCTTC	CSAPSGSSYNEQFF
TRBV20-1	TRBD2	TRBJ2-3	few	TGCAGTGCTCAGCGGGGGCAATACACAGATACGCAGTATTTT	CSAQRGQYTDTQYF
TRBV18	TRBD2	TRBJ2-1	.	TGTGCCAGCTCGTCAACTAGCGGGACTTACAATGAGCAGTTCTTC	CASSSTSGTYNEQFF
TRBV20-1	.	TRBJ2-3	few	TGCAGTGCTAGATCGGTGGGCACAGATACGCAGTATTTT	CSARSVGTDTQYF
TRBV6-5	TRBD1	TRBJ2-7	few	TGTGCCAGCAGTGTACTCGGCAGGGGGTTCTACGAGCAGTACTTC	CASSVLGRGFYEQYF
TRBV2	.	TRBJ2-2	few	TGTGCCAGCAGTGTTAAGAACACCGGGGAGCTGTTTTTT	CASSVKNTGELFF
TRBV2	TRBD1	TRBJ2-2	few	TGTGCCAGCAACCTGAGAAGACAGGGGGTCACCGGGGAGCTGTTTTTT	CASNLRRQGVTGELFF
TRBV9	.	TRBJ1-5	few	TGTGCCAGCAGCGGAAGAGAGGCCGATCAGCCCCAGCATTTT	CASSGREADQPQHF
TRBV5-1	.	TRBJ1-3	few	TGCGCCAGCAGCTTTGAGGGGGGCATCTCTGGAAACACCATATATTTT	CASSFEGGISGNTIYF
TRBV20-1	.	TRBJ2-1	few	TGCAGTGCTAGAGAGGGGGGCCGTCTCAATGAGCAGTTCTTC	CSAREGGRLNEQFF
TRBV6-5	.	TRBJ1-2	many	TGTGCCAGCAGTTCGACAGCCGCTAGCTATGGCTACACCTTC	CASSSTAASYGYTF
TRBV7-2	.	TRBJ1-5	few	TGTGCCAGCAGCCACGCGCTAGACAATCAGCCCCAGCATTTT	CASSHALDNQPQHF
TRBV12-3/TRBV12-4	TRBD1	TRBJ2-7	few	TGTGCCAGCAGTTTGAGACAGGGTTACCACGAGCAGTACTTC	CASSLRQGYHEQYF
TRBV6-2/TRBV6-3	TRBD1	TRBJ1-2	.	TGTGCCAGCAGTTACTCTCCGGACAGGGGAGGCTACACCTTC	CASSYSPDRGGYTF
TRBV6-2/TRBV6-3	.	TRBJ2-3	.	TGTGCCAGCAGTTACTCGAGGAAGGGGACAGATACGCAGTATTTT	CASSYSRKGTDTQYF